The rows below give T cell receptor beta chains drawn from one sample of a study of shared clonotypes between healthy human individuals. Sequencing was performed with immunoSEQ multiplex PCR; in TCRdb, only in-frame clones are kept and a portion is missing. The table shows around 2,000,000 clones, with about 93% occurring only once. Sequences were obtained from naive CD8+ T cells from PBMCs. The origin of the receptors is a man aged 18 to 30 in good health. Some clones in this sample may be carry-over from other donors' samples. Both conserved end residues are part of each CDR3. Fields, in order: J gene, D gene, clone size, V gene, CDR3 DNA, CDR3 protein. D genes are given only for firm matches. Size values are once, few and many counts, or a class for expanded clones, and some rows have none.

TRBJ2-1 TRBD2 NA TRBV19 TGTGCCAGTTCTAGCGGGCCGAAGAAGTTCTTC CASSSGPKKFF
TRBJ2-7 NA NA TRBV27 TGTGCCAGCAGTTTCAGCGACGCCTCCTACGAGCAGTACTTC CASSFSDASYEQYF
TRBJ2-1 TRBD2 once TRBV29-1 TGCAGCGTTGGGGCTAGCGGCTACAATGAGCAGTTCTTC CSVGASGYNEQFF
TRBJ2-5 TRBD2 NA TRBV7-9 TGTGCCAGCAGCCTCCCTCCCGGGACTAGCGGTAACCAAGAGACCCAGTACTTC CASSLPPGTSGNQETQYF
TRBJ1-2 NA NA TRBV7-9 TGTGCCAGCAGCTTAGAAGGCCAGGGAGATGGCTACACCTTC CASSLEGQGDGYTF
TRBJ2-7 TRBD1 NA TRBV18 TGTGCCAGCTCACCGGCAGGGGGAGCCTACGAGCAGTACTTC CASSPAGGAYEQYF
TRBJ2-7 NA NA TRBV10-3 TGTGCCATCAGTACTGCGCCGGGAGAGTTCTCCTACGAGCAGTACTTC CAISTAPGEFSYEQYF
TRBJ2-7 TRBD2 NA TRBV27 TGTGCCACCTCGTCCCCGGGAGGGTACTCCTACGAGCAGTACTTC CATSSPGGYSYEQYF
TRBJ2-4 NA NA TRBV5-1 TGCGCCAGCAGCTTGGTTCCAAGAGAGGCCAAAAACATTCAGTACTTC CASSLVPREAKNIQYF
TRBJ2-1 NA NA TRBV7-8 TGTGCCAGCAGCTTAGTAGAGGCTGATGAGCAGTTCTTC CASSLVEADEQFF
TRBJ1-1 NA NA TRBV28 TGTGCCAGCAGTTTGACAGGGAACACTGAAGCTTTCTTT CASSLTGNTEAFF
TRBJ2-1 TRBD1 NA TRBV2 TGTGCCAGCAGTCCGACAGGGGGTCCCTACAATGAGCAGTTCTTC CASSPTGGPYNEQFF
TRBJ2-5 NA once TRBV7-6 TGTGCCAGCAGCGCAGAAGAGGGTGTTGAGACCCAGTACTTC CASSAEEGVETQYF
TRBJ1-2 TRBD1 NA TRBV7-9 TGTGCCAGCAGCTTAGGACCCGGGACAGCCACTAACTATGGCTACACCTTC CASSLGPGTATNYGYTF
TRBJ1-3 NA NA TRBV4-1 TGCGCCAGCAGCCAAGTCGTGTCCGGAAACACCATATATTTT CASSQVVSGNTIYF
TRBJ1-5 NA NA TRBV19 TGTGCCAGTAGTATCACGGGAACCGCCAATCAGCCCCAGCATTTT CASSITGTANQPQHF
TRBJ1-4 NA NA TRBV27 TGTGCCAGCAGTTTACTACAGGGAAAAAAACTGTTTTTT CASSLLQGKKLFF
TRBJ1-1 NA NA TRBV10-1 TGCGCCAGCAGTGAGTTTCGGGGGCCCACTGAAGCTTTCTTT CASSEFRGPTEAFF
TRBJ1-2 NA NA TRBV7-9 TGTGCCAGCAGCTTAGCACTGGATTTCGGCTACACCTTC CASSLALDFGYTF
TRBJ2-7 NA NA TRBV27 TGTGCCAGCAGTTCGATACCAGACCCCTTAGGCGACGAGCAGTACTTC CASSSIPDPLGDEQYF
TRBJ1-4 NA NA TRBV9 TGTGCCAGCAGCGGGGGCCTAAGGGCCGCAACTAATGAAAAACTGTTTTTT CASSGGLRAATNEKLFF
TRBJ2-5 NA NA TRBV9 TGTGCCAGCAGCGAACGACACTCTCTTCAAGAGACCCAGTACTTC CASSERHSLQETQYF
TRBJ2-7 NA NA TRBV11-2 TGTGCCAGCAGCTTACCTGGGCAGTCCTACGAGCAGTACTTC CASSLPGQSYEQYF
TRBJ1-3 NA NA TRBV7-3 TGTGCCAGCAGCAAAGCCGGGCCGCGCTCTGGAAACACCATATATTTT CASSKAGPRSGNTIYF
TRBJ2-1 NA NA TRBV12-5 TGTGCTAGTGGTACTGAGAGTGAGCAGTTCTTC CASGTESEQFF
TRBJ1-1 TRBD1 once TRBV5-1 TGCGCCAGCAGCTTCGGGCCATTGGGACAGTTGAACACTGAAGCTTTCTTT CASSFGPLGQLNTEAFF
TRBJ1-3 TRBD1 NA TRBV5-6 TGTGCCAGCAGACCCGGGACAGGGAACTCTGGAAACACCATATATTTT CASRPGTGNSGNTIYF
TRBJ1-2 NA NA TRBV29-1 TGCAGCGTTCCCTCCCGGGCTAACTATGGCTACACCTTC CSVPSRANYGYTF
TRBJ2-6 NA NA TRBV9 TGTGCCAGCGGTTACAGCTCTGGGGCCAACGTCCTGACTTTC CASGYSSGANVLTF
TRBJ2-7 NA NA TRBV30 TGTGCCTGGACGTCGGCCTACGAGCAGTACTTC CAWTSAYEQYF
TRBJ2-3 TRBD1 NA TRBV19 TGTGCCAGTAGTACCTCCCGGACAGGGGATCTCACAGATACGCAGTATTTT CASSTSRTGDLTDTQYF
TRBJ1-1 NA NA TRBV27 TGTGCCAGCAGCTTAGGGGGGTTGGGATCGAACACTGAAGCTTTCTTT CASSLGGLGSNTEAFF
TRBJ1-2 NA NA TRBV19 TGTGCCAGTAGTATTAAAGGAGGCTACACCTTC CASSIKGGYTF
TRBJ2-7 NA NA TRBV10-3 TGTGCCATCAGTGAGTCGAGGACAACATCCTACGAGCAGTACTTC CAISESRTTSYEQYF
TRBJ2-1 NA NA TRBV25-1 TGTGCCAGCACCGGCACCGCATGGGGTAATGAGCAGTTCTTC CASTGTAWGNEQFF
TRBJ1-1 NA NA TRBV4-1 TGCGCCAGCAGCCAATCAGCAGGGCAGAACACTGAAGCTTTCTTT CASSQSAGQNTEAFF
TRBJ1-6 NA once TRBV7-9 TGTGCCAGCAGCTATGGGGAATGGGATTCACCCCTCCACTTT CASSYGEWDSPLHF
TRBJ2-7 TRBD2 NA TRBV27 TGTGCCAGCAGTGCCTTGACTAGCGGGAGAAGTTACGAGCAGTACTTC CASSALTSGRSYEQYF
TRBJ2-2 TRBD2 NA TRBV27 TGTGCCAGCAGCCGTATAGCGGGAGGGACCGGGGAGCTGTTTTTT CASSRIAGGTGELFF
TRBJ1-1 NA few TRBV7-9 TGTGCCAGCAGCGTGGGACTGATGAACACTGAAGCTTTCTTT CASSVGLMNTEAFF
TRBJ1-2 NA NA TRBV29-1 TGCAGCGTCGGTAGAATGGATGGCTACACCTTC CSVGRMDGYTF
TRBJ2-1 TRBD2 once TRBV12-5 TGTGCTAGTGCTATCAGCGGGAGCTCCCATGAGCAGTTCTTC CASAISGSSHEQFF
TRBJ2-7 TRBD1 NA TRBV10-3 TGTGCCATCAGACAGGACAGGGGCCTCTCCTACGAGCAGTACTTC CAIRQDRGLSYEQYF
TRBJ2-3 TRBD2 NA TRBV10-3 TGTGCCATCAGTGAGTGGGACAGGGTCCCACTAGCGGGGGAAAGCACAGATACGCAGTATTTT CAISEWDRVPLAGESTDTQYF
TRBJ2-7 NA NA TRBV28 TGTGCCAGCACCCAGAGCAGGGACGGGCACGAGCAGTACTTC CASTQSRDGHEQYF
TRBJ2-5 TRBD2 NA TRBV10-3 TGTGCCATCAGCGAGGAGCGGGAGGGAGGAGAGACCCAGTACTTC CAISEEREGGETQYF
TRBJ1-1 TRBD1 NA TRBV27 TGTGCCAGCAGGAACACAGGGGACACTGAAGCTTTCTTT CASRNTGDTEAFF
TRBJ2-7 NA NA TRBV11-2 TGTGCCAGCAGCTTAGGACCCCCCCAACACTACGAGCAGTACTTC CASSLGPPQHYEQYF
TRBJ1-1 NA NA TRBV18 TGTGCCAGCTCACCACCAGTAGGATTAAACACTGAAGCTTTCTTT CASSPPVGLNTEAFF
TRBJ2-7 TRBD1 NA TRBV6-6 TGTGCCAGCAGCATAGGACAGGGGCCAAATCTCTACGAGCAGTACTTC CASSIGQGPNLYEQYF
TRBJ1-1 NA many TRBV4-1 TGCGCCAGCAGCCGCTTTTTAGAGGGCGGGGGGAACACTGAAGCTTTCTTT CASSRFLEGGGNTEAFF